Listed below are T cell receptor beta chains from one sample, sequenced in a study of response to subunit inactivated influenza vaccine. Via MiXCR, TCRdb re-called the RT-PCR reads, giving one row per CDR3 protein. The sample holds roughly 520,000 distinct CDR3 sequences, about 25% seen once. This material consisted of CD4+ T cells sorted from PBMCs, taken roughly 5 days after vaccination. The receptors originated from a man between 45 and 60 years old who received an inactivated influenza vaccine. CDR3s include the opening cysteine and the closing phenylalanine or tryptophan. The D gene is left open where the match is weak. Clone size is given for some rows only: seen once, a few or many times, or a class if the clone is expanded.

clone size	J gene	D gene	V gene	CDR3 DNA	CDR3 protein
few	TRBJ2-2	TRBD2	TRBV12-3/TRBV12-4	TGTGCCAGCAGTTCTGCGGGAGGGCTTGGCGGGGAGCTGTTTTTT	CASSSAGGLGGELFF
.	TRBJ2-2	.	TRBV18	TGTGCCAGCTCACCAACCACCGGCACCGGGGAGCTGTTTTTT	CASSPTTGTGELFF
few	TRBJ1-5	.	TRBV7-2	TGTGCCAGCAGCATGGGGCTGTCCCAGCCCCAGCATTTT	CASSMGLSQPQHF
.	TRBJ1-3	.	TRBV5-5	TGTGCCAGCAGCCACAGGAGCTCTGGAAACACCATATATTTT	CASSHRSSGNTIYF
few	TRBJ2-3	.	TRBV4-1	TGCGCCAGCAGCCAAGCCGGCGCTGCTACGCAGTATTTT	CASSQAGAATQYF
.	TRBJ2-2	.	TRBV7-8	TGTGCCAGCAGCTTAGGATGGACAGCGAACACCGGGGAGCTGTTTTTT	CASSLGWTANTGELFF
few	TRBJ1-2	.	TRBV5-1	TGCGCCAGCAGCTTGGATGTGACAGGTTCCAGTGGCTACACCTTC	CASSLDVTGSSGYTF
.	TRBJ2-7	.	TRBV19	TGTGCCAGTAGTACTTGGACCGGCTTGGGGATATACGAGCAGTACTTC	CASSTWTGLGIYEQYF
.	TRBJ2-2	TRBD2	TRBV12-3/TRBV12-4	TGTGCCAGCAGTTTATTCGCGGGGGGGAACACCGGGGAGCTGTTTTTT	CASSLFAGGNTGELFF
.	TRBJ2-6	TRBD1	TRBV7-2	TGTGCCAGCAGTGGGCAGGGGGCTTCCGGGGCCAACGTCCTGACTTTC	CASSGQGASGANVLTF
.	TRBJ2-3	TRBD1	TRBV15	TGTGCCACCAGCAGAGATATTGGGACAGGGGGAGTCGTTACGCAGTATTTT	CATSRDIGTGGVVTQYF
few	TRBJ2-3	.	TRBV9	TGTGCCAGCAGCGTTCAACCTAGCACAGATACGCAGTATTTT	CASSVQPSTDTQYF
once	TRBJ2-5	.	TRBV10-3	TGTGCCATCAGTGAGTCGATCGTAGAGACCCAGTACTTC	CAISESIVETQYF
.	TRBJ1-5	TRBD1	TRBV10-3	TGTGCCATCAGCGACAGGGATAATAGCAATCAGCCCCAGCATTTT	CAISDRDNSNQPQHF
few	TRBJ2-4	TRBD1	TRBV20-1	TGCAGTACGGACAGGGGGCTTGCCAAAAACATTCAGTACTTC	CSTDRGLAKNIQYF